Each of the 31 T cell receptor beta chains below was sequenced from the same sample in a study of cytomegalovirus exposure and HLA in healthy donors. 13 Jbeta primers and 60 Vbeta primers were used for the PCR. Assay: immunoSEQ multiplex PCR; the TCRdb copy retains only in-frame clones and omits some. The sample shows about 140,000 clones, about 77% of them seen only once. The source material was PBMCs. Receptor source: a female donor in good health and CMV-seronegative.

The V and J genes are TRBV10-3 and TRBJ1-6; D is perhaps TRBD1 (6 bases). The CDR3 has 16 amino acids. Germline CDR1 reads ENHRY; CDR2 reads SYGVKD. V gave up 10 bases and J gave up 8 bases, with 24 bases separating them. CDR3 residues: CATGGPFNRVDSPLHF. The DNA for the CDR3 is TGTGCCACCGGAGGACCCTTTAACAGGGTGGATTCACCCCTCCACTTT.

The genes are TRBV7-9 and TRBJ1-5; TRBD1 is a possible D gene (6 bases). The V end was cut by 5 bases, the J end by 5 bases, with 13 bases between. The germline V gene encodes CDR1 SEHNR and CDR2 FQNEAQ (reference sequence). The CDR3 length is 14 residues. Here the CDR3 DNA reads TGTGCCAGCAGCCCCCGGGACACCTATCAGCCCCAGCATTTT. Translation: CASSPRDTYQPQHF.

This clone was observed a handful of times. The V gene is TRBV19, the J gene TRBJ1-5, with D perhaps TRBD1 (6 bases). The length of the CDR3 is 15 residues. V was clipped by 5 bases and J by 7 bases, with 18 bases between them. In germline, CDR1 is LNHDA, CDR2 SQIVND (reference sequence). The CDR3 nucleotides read TGTGCCAGTAGTCTCGAAACAGGGAGAGGACAGCCCCAGCATTTT. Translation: CASSLETGRGQPQHF.

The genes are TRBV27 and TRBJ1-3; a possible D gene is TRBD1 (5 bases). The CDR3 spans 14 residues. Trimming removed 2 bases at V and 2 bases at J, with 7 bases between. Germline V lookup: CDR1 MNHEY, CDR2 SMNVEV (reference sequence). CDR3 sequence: CASSLGGAGNTIYF. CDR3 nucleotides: TGTGCCAGCAGTTTAGGGGGGGCTGGAAACACCATATATTTT.

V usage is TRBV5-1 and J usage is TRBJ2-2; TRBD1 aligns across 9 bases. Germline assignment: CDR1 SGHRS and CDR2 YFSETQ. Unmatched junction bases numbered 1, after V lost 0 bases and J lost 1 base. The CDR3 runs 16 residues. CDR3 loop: CASSLVGQGNTGELFF. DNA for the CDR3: TGCGCCAGCAGCTTGGTGGGACAGGGGAACACCGGGGAGCTGTTTTTT.

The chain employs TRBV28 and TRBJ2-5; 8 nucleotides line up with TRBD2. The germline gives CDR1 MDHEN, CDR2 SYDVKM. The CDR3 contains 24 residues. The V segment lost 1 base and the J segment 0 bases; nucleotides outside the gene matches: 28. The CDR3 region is CASSLFQRPLFELRSGAYQETQYF. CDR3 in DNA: TGTGCCAGCAGTTTATTCCAACGTCCGCTTTTTGAATTGCGTAGCGGGGCGTACCAAGAGACCCAGTACTTC.

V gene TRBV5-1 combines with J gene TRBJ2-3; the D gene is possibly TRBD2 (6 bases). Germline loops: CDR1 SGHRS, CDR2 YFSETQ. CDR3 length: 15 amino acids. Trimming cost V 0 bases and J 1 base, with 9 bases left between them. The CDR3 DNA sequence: TGCGCCAGCAGCTTGGGCTGGGAGGGCACAGATACGCAGTATTTT. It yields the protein CASSLGWEGTDTQYF. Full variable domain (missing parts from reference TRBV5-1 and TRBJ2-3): KAGVTQTPRYLIKTRGQQVTLSCSPISGHRSVSWYQQTPGQGLQFLFEYFSETQRNKGNFPGRFSGRQFSNSRSEMNVSTLELGDSALYLCASSLGWEGTDTQYFGPGTRLTVL.

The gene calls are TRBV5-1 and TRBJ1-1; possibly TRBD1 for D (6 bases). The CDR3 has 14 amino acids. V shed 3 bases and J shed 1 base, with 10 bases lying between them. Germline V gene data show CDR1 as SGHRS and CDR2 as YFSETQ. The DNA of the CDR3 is TGCGCCAGCAGCTCCGGACAGACGAACACTGAAGCTTTCTTT. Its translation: CASSSGQTNTEAFF.

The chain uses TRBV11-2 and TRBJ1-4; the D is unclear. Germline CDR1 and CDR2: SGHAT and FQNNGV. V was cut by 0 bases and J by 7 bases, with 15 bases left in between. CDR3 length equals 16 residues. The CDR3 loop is CASSLEPQLGFEKLFF. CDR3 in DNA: TGTGCCAGCAGCTTAGAGCCGCAGCTCGGGTTTGAAAAACTGTTTTTT.

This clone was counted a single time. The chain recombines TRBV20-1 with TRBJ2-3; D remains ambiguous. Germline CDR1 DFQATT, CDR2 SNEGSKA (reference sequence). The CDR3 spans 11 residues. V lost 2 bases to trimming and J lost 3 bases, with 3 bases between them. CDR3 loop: CSARLTDTQYF. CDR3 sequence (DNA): TGCAGTGCTAGACTAACAGATACGCAGTATTTT.

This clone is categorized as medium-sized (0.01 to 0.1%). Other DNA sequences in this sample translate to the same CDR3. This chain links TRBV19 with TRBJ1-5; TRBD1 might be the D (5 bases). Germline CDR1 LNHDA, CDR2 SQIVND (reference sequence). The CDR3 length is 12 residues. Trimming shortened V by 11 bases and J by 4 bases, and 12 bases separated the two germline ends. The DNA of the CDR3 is TGTGCCTCCCGGGGGGGGAATCAGCCCCAGCATTTT. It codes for CASRGGNQPQHF.

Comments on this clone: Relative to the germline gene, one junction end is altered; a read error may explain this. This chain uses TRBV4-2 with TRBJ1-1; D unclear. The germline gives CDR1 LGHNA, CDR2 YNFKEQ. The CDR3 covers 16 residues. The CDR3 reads CASSQDLGVLNAEAFF. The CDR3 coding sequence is TGTGCCAGCAGCCAAGATCTCGGGGTCTTGAACGCTGAAGCTTTCTTT.

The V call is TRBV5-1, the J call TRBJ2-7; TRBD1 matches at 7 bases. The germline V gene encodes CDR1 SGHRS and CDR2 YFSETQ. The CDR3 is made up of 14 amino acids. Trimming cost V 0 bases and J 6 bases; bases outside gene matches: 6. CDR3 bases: TGCGCCAGCAGCTTGGCGGGACAGCCTGTCGAGCAGTACTTC. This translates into CASSLAGQPVEQYF.

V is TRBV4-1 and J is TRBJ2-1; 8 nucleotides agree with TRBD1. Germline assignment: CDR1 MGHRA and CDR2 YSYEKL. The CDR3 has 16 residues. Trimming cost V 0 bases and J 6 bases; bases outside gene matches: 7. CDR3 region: CASSQDSQGAPNEQFF. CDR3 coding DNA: TGCGCCAGCAGCCAAGATAGCCAGGGGGCTCCCAATGAGCAGTTCTTC.

The DNA for the CDR3 is TGCGCCAGCAGCCCCTGGGAGGGGTCGATTGGAAACACCATATATTTT. Encoded protein: CASSPWEGSIGNTIYF. The V gene is TRBV4-1, the J gene TRBJ1-3; D perhaps matches TRBD1 (5 bases). The V end lost 4 bases, the J end lost 3 bases, and 16 bases lay between the germline ends. The CDR3 has 16 residues. CDR1 is MGHRA, CDR2 YSYEKL, per germline.

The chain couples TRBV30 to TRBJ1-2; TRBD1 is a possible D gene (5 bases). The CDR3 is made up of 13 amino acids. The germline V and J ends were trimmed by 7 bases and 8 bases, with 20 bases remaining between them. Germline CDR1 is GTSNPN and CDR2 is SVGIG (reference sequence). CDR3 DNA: TGTGCCTCGAGGGGAGGGGATATCGGGGGCTACACCTTC. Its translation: CASRGGDIGGYTF.

CDR3 sequence reads: CATGGFLATLAKNIQYF. The CDR3 DNA reads as TGTGCCACCGGGGGATTTCTAGCGACACTAGCCAAAAACATTCAGTACTTC. The chain joins TRBV28 to TRBJ2-4; tentative D call: TRBD2 (6 bases). From germline, CDR1 is MDHEN and CDR2 SYDVKM. V lost 10 bases and J 0 bases, leaving 22 bases between the germline ends. This CDR3 has 17 amino acids.

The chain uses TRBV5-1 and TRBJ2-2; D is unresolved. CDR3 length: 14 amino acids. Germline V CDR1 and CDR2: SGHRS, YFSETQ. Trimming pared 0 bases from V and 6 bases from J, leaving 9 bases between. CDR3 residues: CASSLVLVSGELFF. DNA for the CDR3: TGCGCCAGCAGCTTGGTTTTAGTTTCCGGGGAGCTGTTTTTT.

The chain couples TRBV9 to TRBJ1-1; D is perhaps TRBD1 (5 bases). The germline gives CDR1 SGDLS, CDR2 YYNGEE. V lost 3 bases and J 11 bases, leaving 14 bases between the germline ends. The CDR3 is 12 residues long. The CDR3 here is CASSDGGVRAFF. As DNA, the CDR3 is TGTGCCAGCAGCGACGGGGGGGTTCGGGCTTTCTTT. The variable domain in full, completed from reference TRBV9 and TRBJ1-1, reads DSGVTQTPKHLITATGQRVTLRCSPRSGDLSVYWYQQSLDQGLQFLIQYYNGEERAKGNILERFSAQQFPDLHSELNLSSLELGDSALYFCASSDGGVRAFFGQGTRLTVV.

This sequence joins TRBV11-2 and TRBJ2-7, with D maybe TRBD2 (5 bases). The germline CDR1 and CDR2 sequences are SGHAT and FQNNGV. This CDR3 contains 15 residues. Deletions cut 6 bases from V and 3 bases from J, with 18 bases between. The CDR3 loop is CASSSSGFHDYEQYF. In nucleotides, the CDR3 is TGTGCCAGCAGTTCCTCGGGATTCCACGACTACGAGCAGTACTTC.

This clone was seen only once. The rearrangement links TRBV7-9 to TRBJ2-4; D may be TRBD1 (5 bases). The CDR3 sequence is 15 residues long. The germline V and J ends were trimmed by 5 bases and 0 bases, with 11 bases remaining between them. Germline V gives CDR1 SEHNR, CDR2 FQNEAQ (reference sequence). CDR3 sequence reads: CASSDLREAKNIQYF. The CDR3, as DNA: TGTGCCAGCAGCGACCTCAGGGAAGCCAAAAACATTCAGTACTTC.

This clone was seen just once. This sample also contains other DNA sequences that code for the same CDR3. CDR3 loop: CASTRGQGNTIYF. CDR3 bases: TGTGCCAGTACCAGGGGGCAAGGAAACACCATATATTTT. The chain is built from TRBV19 and TRBJ1-3, with 8 bases lining up with TRBD1. With 7 bases clipped from V and 4 bases from J, the junction kept 3 bases outside the gene matches. The germline CDR1 and CDR2 sequences are LNHDA and SQIVND (reference sequence). The CDR3 runs 13 residues.

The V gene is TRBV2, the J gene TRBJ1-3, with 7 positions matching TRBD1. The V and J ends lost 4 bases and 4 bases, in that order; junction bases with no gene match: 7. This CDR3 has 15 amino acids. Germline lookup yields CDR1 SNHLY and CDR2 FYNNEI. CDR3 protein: CASSVPQGPGNTIYF. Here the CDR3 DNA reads TGTGCCAGCAGTGTACCACAGGGGCCGGGAAACACCATATATTTT.

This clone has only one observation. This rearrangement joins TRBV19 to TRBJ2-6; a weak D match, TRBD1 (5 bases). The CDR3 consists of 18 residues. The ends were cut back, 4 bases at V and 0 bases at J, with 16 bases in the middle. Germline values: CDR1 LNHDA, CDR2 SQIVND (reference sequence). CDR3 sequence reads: CASSTIRQQLSGANVLTF. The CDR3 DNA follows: TGTGCCAGTAGTACTATTCGACAGCAACTCTCTGGGGCCAACGTCCTGACTTTC.

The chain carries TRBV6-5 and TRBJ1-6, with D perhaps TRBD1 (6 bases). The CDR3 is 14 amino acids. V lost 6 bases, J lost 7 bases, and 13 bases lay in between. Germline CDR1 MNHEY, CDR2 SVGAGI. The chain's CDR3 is CASRQTGSNSPLHF. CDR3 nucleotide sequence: TGTGCCAGCAGACAGACAGGTTCCAATTCACCCCTCCACTTT.

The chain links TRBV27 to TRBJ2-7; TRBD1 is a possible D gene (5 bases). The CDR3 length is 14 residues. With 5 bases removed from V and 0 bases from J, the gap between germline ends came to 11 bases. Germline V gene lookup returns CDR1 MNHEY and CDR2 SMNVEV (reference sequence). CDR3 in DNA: TGTGCCAGCAGTCCCCTCCAGGGCTCCTACGAGCAGTACTTC. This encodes CASSPLQGSYEQYF.

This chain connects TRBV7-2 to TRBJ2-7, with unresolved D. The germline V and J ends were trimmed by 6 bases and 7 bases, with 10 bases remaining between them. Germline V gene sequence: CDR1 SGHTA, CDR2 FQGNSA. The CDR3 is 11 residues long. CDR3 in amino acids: CASSSYLEQYF. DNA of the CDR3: TGTGCCAGCAGTTCCTACCTGGAGCAGTACTTC. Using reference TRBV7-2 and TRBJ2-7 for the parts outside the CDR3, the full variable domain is GAGVSQSPSNKVTEKGKDVELRCDPISGHTALYWYRQSLGQGLEFLIYFQGNSAPDKSGLPSDRFSAERTGGSVSTLTIQRTQQEDSAVYLCASSSYLEQYFGPGTRLTVT.

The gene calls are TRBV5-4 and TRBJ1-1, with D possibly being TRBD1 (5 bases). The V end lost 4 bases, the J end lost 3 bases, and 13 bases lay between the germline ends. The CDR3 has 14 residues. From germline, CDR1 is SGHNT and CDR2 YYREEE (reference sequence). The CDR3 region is CASSGGLGDTEAFF. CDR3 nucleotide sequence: TGTGCCAGCAGCGGGGGACTTGGGGACACTGAAGCTTTCTTT.

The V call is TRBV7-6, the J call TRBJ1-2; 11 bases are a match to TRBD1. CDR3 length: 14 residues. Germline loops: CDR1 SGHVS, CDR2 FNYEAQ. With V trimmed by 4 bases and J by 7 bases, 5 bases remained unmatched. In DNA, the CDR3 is TGTGCCAGCAGCTCGGGACAGGGGGGAGGTGGCTACACCTTC. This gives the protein CASSSGQGGGGYTF.

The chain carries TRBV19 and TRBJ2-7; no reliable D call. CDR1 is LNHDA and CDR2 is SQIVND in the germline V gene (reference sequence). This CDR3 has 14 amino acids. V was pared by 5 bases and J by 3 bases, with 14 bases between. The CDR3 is CASSSTPTGYEQYF. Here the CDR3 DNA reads TGTGCCAGTAGTTCAACTCCAACGGGCTACGAGCAGTACTTC.

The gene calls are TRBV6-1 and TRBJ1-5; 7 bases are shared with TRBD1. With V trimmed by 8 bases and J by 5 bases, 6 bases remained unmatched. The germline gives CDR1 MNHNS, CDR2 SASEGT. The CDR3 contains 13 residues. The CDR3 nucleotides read TGTGCCAGCGGAGACAGGGTCGATCAGCCCCAGCATTTT. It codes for CASGDRVDQPQHF.